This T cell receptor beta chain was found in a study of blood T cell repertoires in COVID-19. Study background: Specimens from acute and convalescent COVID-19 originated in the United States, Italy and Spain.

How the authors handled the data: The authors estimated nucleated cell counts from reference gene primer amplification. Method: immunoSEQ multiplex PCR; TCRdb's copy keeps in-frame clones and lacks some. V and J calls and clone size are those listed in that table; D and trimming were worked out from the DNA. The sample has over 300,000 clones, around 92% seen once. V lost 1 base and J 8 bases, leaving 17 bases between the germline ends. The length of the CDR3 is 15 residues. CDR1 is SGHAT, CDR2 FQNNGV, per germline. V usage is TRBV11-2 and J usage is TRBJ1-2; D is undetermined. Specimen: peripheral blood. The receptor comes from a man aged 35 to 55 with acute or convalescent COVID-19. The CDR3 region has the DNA TGTGCCAGCAGCTTAGTCCCCACGGGCCCGGGGGGCTACACCTTC. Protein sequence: CASSLVPTGPGGYTF.